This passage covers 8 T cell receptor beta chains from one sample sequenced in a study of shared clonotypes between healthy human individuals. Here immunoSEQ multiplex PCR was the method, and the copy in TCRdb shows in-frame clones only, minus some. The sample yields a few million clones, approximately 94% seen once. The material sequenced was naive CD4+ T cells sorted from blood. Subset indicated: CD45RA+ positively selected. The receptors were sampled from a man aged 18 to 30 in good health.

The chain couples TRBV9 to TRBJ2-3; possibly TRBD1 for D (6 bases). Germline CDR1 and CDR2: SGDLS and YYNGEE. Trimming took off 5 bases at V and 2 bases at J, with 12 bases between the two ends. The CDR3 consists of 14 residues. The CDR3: CASRPGHLTDTQYF. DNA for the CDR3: TGTGCCAGCAGGCCGGGACACCTCACAGATACGCAGTATTTT.

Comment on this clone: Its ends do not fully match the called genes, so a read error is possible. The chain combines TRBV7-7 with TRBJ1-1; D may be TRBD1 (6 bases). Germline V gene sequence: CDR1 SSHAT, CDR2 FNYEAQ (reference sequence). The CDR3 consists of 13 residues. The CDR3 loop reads CASSLDRKGEAFF. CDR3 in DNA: TGTGCTAGCAGCTTAGACAGGAAAGGTGAAGCTTTCTTT.

The CDR3 loop is CASSYSSGVGGYGYTF. CDR3 bases: TGTGCCAGCAGTTACTCGAGCGGGGTTGGGGGCTATGGCTACACCTTC. This chain uses TRBV6-5 with TRBJ1-2; D is possibly TRBD1 (5 bases). Trimming took off 0 bases at V and 4 bases at J, with 15 bases between the two ends. The V gene's germline CDR1 is MNHEY and CDR2 SVGAGI. This CDR3 contains 16 residues.

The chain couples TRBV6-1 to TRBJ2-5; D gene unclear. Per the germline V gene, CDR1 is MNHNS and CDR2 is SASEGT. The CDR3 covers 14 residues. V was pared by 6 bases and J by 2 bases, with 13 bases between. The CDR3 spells CASRAFTGQETQYF. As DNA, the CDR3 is TGTGCCAGCAGGGCTTTTACTGGGCAAGAGACCCAGTACTTC.

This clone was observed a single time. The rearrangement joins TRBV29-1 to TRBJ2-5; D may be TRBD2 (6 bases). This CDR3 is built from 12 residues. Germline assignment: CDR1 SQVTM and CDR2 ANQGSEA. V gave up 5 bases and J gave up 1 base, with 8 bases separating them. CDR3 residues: CSVSSAQETQYF. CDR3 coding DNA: TGCAGCGTTTCTAGCGCCCAAGAGACCCAGTACTTC.

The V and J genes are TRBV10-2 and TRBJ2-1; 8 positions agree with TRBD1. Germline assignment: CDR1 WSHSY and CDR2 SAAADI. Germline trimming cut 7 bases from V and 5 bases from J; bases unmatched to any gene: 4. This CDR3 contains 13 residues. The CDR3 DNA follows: TGCGCCAGCACCGGACAGGGACACAATGAGCAGTTCTTC. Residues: CASTGQGHNEQFF.

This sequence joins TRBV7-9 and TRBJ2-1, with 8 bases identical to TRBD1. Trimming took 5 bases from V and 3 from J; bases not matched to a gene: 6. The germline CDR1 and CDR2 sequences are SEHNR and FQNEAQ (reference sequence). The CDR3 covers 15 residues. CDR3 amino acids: CASSLQGAGYNEQFF. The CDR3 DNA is TGTGCCAGCAGCCTGCAGGGGGCTGGCTACAATGAGCAGTTCTTC.

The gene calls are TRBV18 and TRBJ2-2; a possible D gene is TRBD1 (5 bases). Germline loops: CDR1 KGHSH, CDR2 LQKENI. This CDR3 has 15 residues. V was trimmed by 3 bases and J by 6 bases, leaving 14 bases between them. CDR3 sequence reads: CASSPANQGAGELFF. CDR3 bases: TGTGCCAGCTCACCGGCCAACCAAGGGGCCGGGGAGCTGTTTTTT. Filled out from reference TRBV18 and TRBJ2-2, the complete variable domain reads NAGVMQNPRHLVRRRGQEARLRCSPMKGHSHVYWYRQLPEEGLKFMVYLQKENIIDESGMPKERFSAEFPKEGPSILRIQQVVRGDSAAYFCASSPANQGAGELFFGEGSRLTVL.